The 21 T cell receptor beta chains in this list originate from one sample, sequenced in a study of response to subunit inactivated influenza vaccine. Using its own MiXCR run on the RT-PCR reads, TCRdb lists one record per CDR3 protein. The repertoire holds 450,000 to 700,000 distinct CDR3 sequences, with around 15% as singletons. Specimen: PBMCs from blood, collected 12 days after vaccination. These receptors were taken from a man between 50 and 59 years old who received an inactivated influenza vaccine.

The rearrangement joins TRBV28 to TRBJ2-5; D gene uncertain. The CDR3 has 12 amino acids. Germline-derived CDR1 and CDR2 are MDHEN and SYDVKM. Trimming removed 9 bases from V and 1 base from J, with 9 bases in between. The DNA for the CDR3 is TGTGCCAGTGGCCGTGGCCAAGAGACCCAGTACTTC. Protein product: CASGRGQETQYF.

This clonotype has just one count. J is TRBJ2-7 and V is TRBV5-5, with a possible D match to TRBD2 (5 bases). There are 13 residues in the CDR3. V was trimmed by 2 bases and J by 3 bases, leaving 9 bases between them. Germline values: CDR1 SGHKS, CDR2 YYEKEE (reference sequence). CDR3 sequence reads: CASSFLADYEQYF. The CDR3 DNA sequence: TGTGCCAGCAGCTTCCTAGCCGACTACGAGCAGTACTTC.

The rearrangement links TRBV3-1 to TRBJ2-3; D is undetermined. The CDR3 contains 15 residues. CDR1 is LGHDT and CDR2 is YNNKEL in the germline V gene (reference sequence). Trimming left V 4 bases short and J 6 bases short, with 17 bases between. Here the CDR3 reads CASSPDRRWDDTQYF. The CDR3 coding sequence is TGTGCCAGCAGCCCGGACCGCCGATGGGATGATACGCAGTATTTT.

Ten or more counts support this clonotype. The chain uses TRBV29-1 and TRBJ2-3; no firm D call. The CDR3 sequence is 11 residues long. The germline CDR1 and CDR2 sequences are SQVTM and ANQGSEA. Between the trimmed V and J ends, which lost 4 bases and 5 bases, there was a span of 7 bases. CDR3 DNA sequence: TGCAGCGTTGGTATACAAGATACGCAGTATTTT. This sequence encodes CSVGIQDTQYF.

This clonotype appeared a few times. The chain recombines TRBV9 with TRBJ1-4; no reliable D call. The V end was cut by 3 bases, the J end by 7 bases, with 10 bases between. Germline V lookup: CDR1 SGDLS, CDR2 YYNGEE. The CDR3 sequence is 13 residues long. The CDR3 nucleotides read TGTGCCAGCAGCGGAGGGAGGGTTGAAAAACTGTTTTTT. Translated: CASSGGRVEKLFF.

In its sample, this clonotype was seen a few times. The gene calls are TRBV18 and TRBJ2-5; the D call may be TRBD1 or TRBD2 (5 bases each). Trimming cost V 2 bases and J 8 bases, with 18 bases left between them. There are 15 residues in the CDR3. From germline, CDR1 is KGHSH and CDR2 LQKENI. DNA of the CDR3: TGTGCCAGCTCACCAGCAGGGACCATTCTCGATACCCAGTACTTC. It encodes CASSPAGTILDTQYF. Full variable domain (outside the CDR3, taken from reference TRBV18 and TRBJ2-5): NAGVMQNPRHLVRRRGQEARLRCSPMKGHSHVYWYRQLPEEGLKFMVYLQKENIIDESGMPKERFSAEFPKEGPSILRIQQVVRGDSAAYFCASSPAGTILDTQYFGPGTRLLVL.

A few counts support this clonotype. The V call is TRBV20-1, the J call TRBJ2-1; D is unresolved. V was trimmed by 6 bases and J by 2 bases, leaving 17 bases between them. This CDR3 is built from 15 residues. CDR1 DFQATT and CDR2 SNEGSKA come from the germline V gene (reference sequence). In DNA, the CDR3 is TGCAGTGCGCGGAGTCCGGTTAGAACCTACAATGAGCAGTTCTTC. Its translation is CSARSPVRTYNEQFF.

The CDR3 spells CASSFTVSDIQYF. The DNA of the CDR3 is TGTGCCAGCAGCTTTACGGTATCGGACATTCAGTACTTC. The V call is TRBV7-6, the J call TRBJ2-4; the D is unclear. CDR1 and CDR2 from the germline V gene are SGHVS and FNYEAQ. Trimming removed 3 bases from V and 8 bases from J, with 11 bases in between. CDR3 length equals 13 residues.

The chain uses TRBV3-1 and TRBJ2-1, with 7 nucleotides matching TRBD1. This CDR3 spans 14 amino acids. CDR1 is LGHDT, CDR2 YNNKEL, per germline (reference sequence). The V gene end was trimmed by 3 bases and the J gene end by 7 bases; junction bases not matched to a gene: 6. In DNA, the CDR3 is TGTGCCAGCAGCCATGTGGGACAGACAAATGAGCAGTTCTTC. Amino acids: CASSHVGQTNEQFF.

The V call is TRBV10-3, the J call TRBJ2-7; 7 bases fit TRBD1. The CDR3 extends over 13 amino acids. The junction had 3 bases not matched to a gene; V was cut back by 3 bases and J by 4 bases. Germline lookup yields CDR1 ENHRY and CDR2 SYGVKD. CDR3: CAISDGTVYEQYF. DNA for the CDR3: TGTGCCATCAGTGACGGGACAGTATACGAGCAGTACTTC.

V and J are TRBV20-1 and TRBJ2-1, with TRBD2 matching 11 bases. V gave up 0 bases and J gave up 3 bases; unmatched junction bases: 10. Per the germline V gene, CDR1 is DFQATT and CDR2 is SNEGSKA (reference sequence). The CDR3 runs 18 residues. This CDR3 is CSAREPRGGLAGYNEQFF. CDR3 DNA sequence: TGCAGTGCTAGAGAACCCCGGGGTGGACTAGCGGGCTACAATGAGCAGTTCTTC.

This chain uses TRBV7-2 with TRBJ2-5; a possible D gene is TRBD1 (6 bases). The CDR3 is 13 amino acids. Germline loops: CDR1 SGHTA, CDR2 FQGNSA. Trimming cost V 9 bases and J 5 bases, with 16 bases left between them. The CDR3 loop is CASPPAGVETQYF. The CDR3, as DNA: TGTGCCAGTCCTCCTGCAGGGGTCGAGACCCAGTACTTC. Looking up the rest from reference TRBV7-2 and TRBJ2-5 gives the full variable domain: GAGVSQSPSNKVTEKGKDVELRCDPISGHTALYWYRQSLGQGLEFLIYFQGNSAPDKSGLPSDRFSAERTGGSVSTLTIQRTQQEDSAVYLCASPPAGVETQYFGPGTRLLVL.

This chain uses TRBV7-3 with TRBJ2-1; 9 bases align to TRBD1. CDR3 length: 16 residues. Germline-derived CDR1 and CDR2 are SGHTA and FQGTGA. V lost 5 bases to trimming and J lost 7 bases; unmatched junction nucleotides: 12. The DNA of the CDR3 is TGTGCCAGCAGCCCAGCCGGGACAGGGATTTGGAATGAGCAGTTCTTC. Translating it yields CASSPAGTGIWNEQFF.

J is TRBJ2-7 and V is TRBV7-8; 12 positions match TRBD2. Trimming at V came to 5 bases and at J to 3 bases, leaving 8 bases not matched to a gene. The V gene's germline CDR1 is SGHVS and CDR2 FQNEAQ. The CDR3 is 16 amino acids. The CDR3 DNA is TGTGCCAGCAGCAAACGGACTAGCGGGACCAACTACGAGCAGTACTTC. This translates into CASSKRTSGTNYEQYF.

The chain links TRBV4-3 to TRBJ2-1; no reliable D call. The CDR3 is 13 residues long. Germline CDR1 reads LGHNA; CDR2 reads YSLEER. V gave up 3 bases and J gave up 4 bases, with 7 bases separating them. The CDR3 nucleotides are TGCGCCAGCAGCCATGCTACATACAATGAGCAGTTCTTC. Its protein is CASSHATYNEQFF.

On this clonotype itself: Relative to the germline gene, one junction end is altered; a read error may explain this. The chain combines TRBV20-1 with TRBJ2-1; 8 bases align to TRBD2. The CDR3 contains 14 residues. Germline values: CDR1 DFQATT, CDR2 SNEGSKA (reference sequence). CDR3 residues: CSARAGVSYNEQFF. CDR3 sequence (DNA): TGCAGTGCGAGAGCGGGGGTCTCCTACAATGAGCAGTTCTTC.

The chain joins TRBV20-1 to TRBJ1-1; 12 nucleotides match TRBD1. CDR1 and CDR2 (germline): DFQATT, SNEGSKA (reference sequence). The CDR3 is made up of 13 amino acids. V lost 6 bases to trimming and J lost 5 bases; unmatched junction nucleotides: 4. As DNA, the CDR3 is TGCAGTGCCCCGGGACAGGGGGCAACTGAAGCTTTCTTT. Translating gives CSAPGQGATEAFF.

The chain combines TRBV25-1 with TRBJ2-5; maybe TRBD2 (6 bases). This CDR3 is 17 amino acids long. Looked up from germline, CDR1 is MGHDK and CDR2 is SYGVNS. Trimming shortened V by 1 base and J by 1 base, and 16 bases separated the two germline ends. Here the CDR3 DNA reads TGTGCCAGCAGTGAATTATGGGGAGGAAGTGTCCAAGAGACCCAGTACTTC. Translated: CASSELWGGSVQETQYF. Together with reference TRBV25-1 and TRBJ2-5, the CDR3 gives the full variable domain: EADIYQTPRYLVIGTGKKITLECSQTMGHDKMYWYQQDPGMELHLIHYSYGVNSTEKGDLSSESTVSRIRTEHFPLTLESARPSHTSQYLCASSELWGGSVQETQYFGPGTRLLVL.

This clonotype was counted between two and nine times. The chain employs TRBV12-3 or TRBV12-4 and TRBJ2-1; 9 positions match TRBD2. The CDR3 consists of 15 residues. The V segment lost 6 bases and the J segment 5 bases; nucleotides outside the gene matches: 8. DNA for the CDR3: TGTGCCAGCAGGATGAGGACTAGCGCGAACAATGAGCAGTTCTTC. Protein sequence: CASRMRTSANNEQFF.

This chain joins TRBV2 and TRBJ1-5; D remains ambiguous. V dropped 1 base and J dropped 5 bases, with 6 bases sitting between them. CDR1 is SNHLY, CDR2 FYNNEI, per germline. The CDR3 is 13 residues long. Here the CDR3 reads CASSEGGDQPQHF. CDR3 bases: TGTGCCAGCAGTGAAGGAGGAGATCAGCCCCAGCATTTT.

The sample holds many counts of this clonotype. The chain is built from TRBV6-1 and TRBJ1-2; tentative D call: TRBD1 (5 bases). This CDR3 is built from 13 residues. With 4 bases removed from V and 5 bases from J, the gap between germline ends came to 11 bases. Germline CDR1 is MNHNS and CDR2 is SASEGT. CDR3 sequence reads: CASSGRDGYGYTF. CDR3 nucleotide sequence: TGTGCCAGCAGTGGCAGGGACGGGTATGGCTACACCTTC.